This passage covers 13 T cell receptor beta chains from one sample sequenced in a study of OX40 agonist ivuxolimab in advanced cancers. Using immunoSEQ multiplex PCR, the repertoire was profiled, and TCRdb retains in-frame clones only, with some absent. The sample lists about 54,000 clones; 75% to 90% were seen once. The sample consisted of CD4+ or CD8+ T cells sorted from blood, taken in a trial of the OX40 agonist ivuxolimab. The receptors derive from an adult with an advanced solid tumor such as melanoma, head and neck, liver or kidney cancer.

The V gene is TRBV7-2, the J gene TRBJ2-7; TRBD2 aligns across 11 bases. With 3 bases clipped from V and 3 bases from J, the junction kept 1 base outside the gene matches. This CDR3 region has 14 residues. Germline values: CDR1 SGHTA, CDR2 FQGNSA. In DNA, the CDR3 is TGTGCCAGCAGCTTTCTAGCGGGAGGCTACGAGCAGTACTTC. Protein sequence: CASSFLAGGYEQYF.

This clone has a single count. This chain links TRBV11-2 with TRBJ2-1, with a weak D call TRBD2 (5 bases). The CDR3 loop spans 15 amino acids. V was clipped by 0 bases and J by 4 bases, with 10 bases between them. From germline, CDR1 is SGHAT and CDR2 FQNNGV. Here the CDR3 DNA reads TGTGCCAGCAGCTTAGATCCAGCGGATTACAATGAGCAGTTCTTC. This codes for CASSLDPADYNEQFF.

The CDR3 bases are TGTGCCAGCAGCCGGTCCGGCGAGCAGTACTTC. Residues: CASSRSGEQYF. The gene calls are TRBV4-2 and TRBJ2-7; no clear D. Trimming left V 4 bases short and J 6 bases short, with 7 bases between. Germline CDR1 LGHNA, CDR2 YNFKEQ. This CDR3 has 11 amino acids.

This sequence joins TRBV10-3 and TRBJ1-5, with D possibly matching TRBD1 (6 bases). Germline lookup yields CDR1 ENHRY and CDR2 SYGVKD. This CDR3 comprises 15 residues. Trimming left V 4 bases short and J 5 bases short, with 15 bases between. This CDR3 reads CAISVNAGDHQPQHF. Written as DNA, the CDR3 is TGTGCCATCAGTGTTAATGCAGGGGACCATCAGCCCCAGCATTTT.

The chain combines TRBV18 with TRBJ2-5; D gene ambiguous. This CDR3 spans 13 amino acids. CDR1 and CDR2 from the germline V gene are KGHSH and LQKENI. Between the trimmed V and J ends, which lost 3 bases and 5 bases, there was a span of 10 bases. CDR3 residues: CASSPRVGETQYF. In nucleotides, the CDR3 is TGTGCCAGCTCACCTCGTGTTGGGGAGACCCAGTACTTC.

The CDR3 DNA sequence: TGTGCCACCAGCACTGCAACTAATGAAAAACTGTTTTTT. Its translation is CATSTATNEKLFF. This chain joins TRBV15 and TRBJ1-4, with D hard to call. Germline V gene data show CDR1 as LNHNV and CDR2 as YYDKDF (reference sequence). V lost 4 bases and J lost 0, with 3 bases in between. CDR3 length: 13 residues.

V is TRBV7-9 and J is TRBJ1-2; perhaps TRBD1 as D (6 bases). The CDR3 has 12 amino acids. Germline values: CDR1 SEHNR, CDR2 FQNEAQ (reference sequence). The ends were cut back, 11 bases at V and 8 bases at J, with 18 bases in the middle. As DNA, the CDR3 is TGTGCCCTGGGGGGCTACGAAATCGGCTACACCTTC. Encoded protein: CALGGYEIGYTF.

The V and J genes are TRBV14 and TRBJ1-3; no clear D. The germline V gene encodes CDR1 SGHDN and CDR2 FVKESK. Trimming removed 1 base at V and 0 bases at J, with 7 bases between. The CDR3 has 15 amino acids. The CDR3 loop reads CASSQGVVSGNTIYF. As DNA, the CDR3 is TGTGCCAGCAGCCAAGGGGTAGTCTCTGGAAACACCATATATTTT. The complete variable domain, with remaining parts taken from reference TRBV14 and TRBJ1-3, reads EAGVTQFPSHSVIEKGQTVTLRCDPISGHDNLYWYRRVMGKEIKFLLHFVKESKQDESGMPNNRFLAERTGGTYSTLKVQPAELEDSGVYFCASSQGVVSGNTIYFGEGSWLTVV.

The J gene is TRBJ2-2, the V gene TRBV7-3, with unresolved D. The V end was cut by 3 bases, the J end by 3 bases, with 11 bases between. CDR3 size: 15 residues. CDR1 SGHTA and CDR2 FQGTGA come from the germline V gene. The CDR3 DNA reads TGTGCCAGCAGCTTTGGTCAGGTGGACACCGGGGAGCTGTTTTTT. It yields the protein CASSFGQVDTGELFF.

This rearrangement joins TRBV14 to TRBJ2-2; no reliable D call. V lost 0 bases and J 5 bases, leaving 16 bases between the germline ends. The CDR3 is 17 residues long. CDR1 and CDR2 (germline): SGHDN, FVKESK. CDR3 nucleotides: TGTGCCAGCAGCCAAGATTTAGGCCAGTGGTGGACCGGGGAGCTGTTTTTT. Its translation is CASSQDLGQWWTGELFF.

The chain is built from TRBV7-6 and TRBJ2-2; 7 bases line up with TRBD2. This CDR3 has 17 residues. Germline V gives CDR1 SGHVS, CDR2 FNYEAQ. V shed 4 bases, J shed 4 bases, and the junction held 12 bases outside the gene matches. CDR3 residues: CASSSSFAGAGTGELFF. The CDR3, as DNA: TGTGCCAGCAGCTCCTCCTTTGCGGGAGCTGGCACCGGGGAGCTGTTTTTT.

This clone is labeled as medium-sized. V usage is TRBV7-6 and J usage is TRBJ2-7; 11 positions match TRBD2. V was pared by 5 bases and J by 3 bases, with 6 bases of the junction left unmatched. There are 15 residues in the CDR3. CDR1 is SGHVS, CDR2 FNYEAQ, per germline. CDR3 residues: CASSGTSGGDYEQYF. The CDR3 DNA follows: TGTGCCAGCAGCGGGACTAGCGGAGGGGACTACGAGCAGTACTTC.

The chain combines TRBV6-6 with TRBJ2-3; TRBD2 matches at 11 bases. V gave up 6 bases and J gave up 4 bases; unmatched junction bases: 9. CDR1 is MNHNY, CDR2 SVGAGI, per germline (reference sequence). CDR3 length equals 16 residues. The CDR3 coding sequence is TGTGCCAGCAGCCAAACTAGCGGGAGTATCCCAGATACGCAGTATTTT. Its protein product is CASSQTSGSIPDTQYF.